This TCR beta chain was sequenced during a study of early T cells in non-severe SARS-CoV-2 infection. Study background: Sequencing of bulk RNA from unsorted whole blood was done, without chain pairing.

Between the trimmed V and J ends, which lost 6 bases and 4 bases, there was a span of 12 bases. The germline gives CDR1 GTSNPN, CDR2 SVGIG (reference sequence). CDR3 size: 12 residues. Individual cDNA molecules received unique molecular identifiers during library preparation. TCRdb recomputed calls from the 5' RACE reads with MiXCR, one row per CDR3 protein. The sample shows tens of thousands of distinct CDR3 sequences, roughly a tenth of them seen only once. The sequence derives from an adult who was a healthcare worker with PCR-confirmed SARS-CoV-2 infection or an uninfected control (not recorded which). The chain is built from TRBV30 and TRBJ2-5; D perhaps matches TRBD1 (5 bases). Sequencing was carried out using whole blood. CDR3 DNA sequence: TGTGCCTGCCAGACAGTCGGAGAGACCCAGTACTTC. Translated, it gives CACQTVGETQYF.